This T cell receptor (beta chain) was observed in a study of spatial heterogeneity in lung cancer. Whole-study context: Consistently, beta-chain sequences turned up in larger numbers than alpha-chain sequences did. Strongly correlated with TCR transcript counts in tumor regions was a T cell module score, which was a transcriptional module score calculated from matched bulk RNA-seq. Study-wide points: The number of expanded tumor alpha and beta chains correlated with mutation number. Coverage estimated for tumor T cells reached roughly 7% for alpha chains and 13% for beta chains.

This clonotype is termed medium-sized. Its antigen is unidentified. This beta chain came through as a stray read in a library set up for alpha chains, and its size says little. The germline CDR1 and CDR2 sequences are SEHNR and FQNEAQ (reference sequence). V gave up 1 base and J gave up 2 bases, with 14 bases separating them. The CDR3 length is 17 residues. TCRdb analysed the 5' RACE reads with MiXCR anew, one entry per CDR3 protein. The sample includes 4,500 to 7,000 distinct CDR3 sequences, 4% to 6% seen only once; the top ten take over 20%. Time point noted: sample taken at primary tumor resection. Whole RNA, which was extracted from tumor, nontumor lung tissue or frozen PBMC, was sequenced without any cell sorting.

This TCR came from a male donor with early-stage non-small cell lung cancer. This sample comprised lung tumor tissue, obtained at surgery. The V gene is TRBV7-9, the J gene TRBJ2-2; D call uncertain. The CDR3 DNA sequence: TGTGCCAGCAGCTTAGGTCGATTTGACACCAACACCGGGGAGCTGTTTTTT. Translated, it gives CASSLGRFDTNTGELFF.